This TCR beta chain was identified during a study of shared clonotypes between healthy human individuals. The CDR3 totals 15 residues. Measured with immunoSEQ multiplex PCR; TCRdb has only the in-frame clones, and not every one. Of more than 2,000,000 clones listed, 90% to 95% were seen once; the top ten hold 0.39%. The rearrangement joins TRBV21-1 to TRBJ2-4; TRBD2, the table's D call, lacks a check against the DNA. TRBV21-1 is a documented pseudogene. The clonotype originates from a man between 18 and 35 years old in good health. Some clones in this sample may be carry-over from other donors' samples. The source material was naive CD4+ T cells from PBMCs. Subset specified: CD45RA+ positively selected. The CDR3 bases are TGTGCCAGCAGCAATAGAATACTAGCCAAAAACATTCAGTACTTC. Encoded protein: CASSNRILAKNIQYF.